Described below is a single T cell receptor (beta chain) sequence and its context. The antigen is unknown. This record belongs to a study of blood T cells in healthy people across ages. The study, taken as a whole, reports: Long-lived donors exceeded aged donors in naive CD4+ cells and diversity.

J lost 7 bases, V lost 0 bases, and 9 bases had no gene match. There are 17 residues in the CDR3. Germline CDR1 and CDR2: SNHLY and FYNNEI. A J-beta primer mix and a sample-barcoded 5' primer were used in a second PCR of roughly 7 to 12 cycles. The template-switch adaptor, which had 12 random nucleotides, put a tag on each cDNA molecule. TCRdb itself ran the 5' RACE reads through MiXCR, one entry per CDR3 protein. The sample includes about 1.8 million distinct CDR3 sequences, roughly 50% seen only once; the top ten take less than 2.5%. Those donating, healthy Caucasian individuals from Russia, were aged about 6 to 100. Isolation yielded PBMCs, at least 6.5 million per sample, in every case.

Material for sequencing was blood. The genes are TRBV2 and TRBJ1-4; 9 nucleotides line up with TRBD1. The sequence was obtained from a woman aged 40 to 50 in good health. The DNA for the CDR3 is TGTGCCAGCAGTGAAGCGCCCCCGGGGACAGGGCCTGAAAAACTGTTTTTT. It translates to CASSEAPPGTGPEKLFF.